This entry lists 27 T cell receptor beta chains sequenced from one sample in a study of early T cells in non-severe SARS-CoV-2 infection. One entry per CDR3 protein, called by TCRdb with MiXCR from the 5' RACE reads. The data contain 25,000 to 30,000 distinct CDR3 sequences, roughly 5% of them singletons. The specimen was whole blood. The receptors were sampled from an adult who was a healthcare worker with PCR-confirmed SARS-CoV-2 infection or an uninfected control (not recorded which).

The chain employs TRBV2 and TRBJ1-5; TRBD1 aligns across 9 bases. V lost 5 bases and J lost 6; bases outside the gene matches: 8. The CDR3 consists of 15 residues. Germline CDR1 reads SNHLY; CDR2 reads FYNNEI. The CDR3 sequence: CASSYLGQGRQPQHF. Written as DNA, the CDR3 is TGTGCCAGCAGTTACCTGGGACAGGGACGTCAGCCCCAGCATTTT.

Ten or more counts support this clonotype. The chain links TRBV15 to TRBJ2-3; D not resolved. The germline gives CDR1 LNHNV, CDR2 YYDKDF (reference sequence). The CDR3 spans 15 residues. With 3 bases removed from V and 2 bases from J, the gap between germline ends came to 12 bases. Written as DNA, the CDR3 is TGTGCCACCAGCAGGGACCGACCGGTCACAGATACGCAGTATTTT. As protein: CATSRDRPVTDTQYF.

This chain joins TRBV29-1 and TRBJ1-2, with 9 bases aligning to TRBD1. Per germline, CDR1 SQVTM and CDR2 ANQGSEA. This CDR3 has 15 amino acids. V was pared by 6 bases and J by 2 bases, with 10 bases of the junction left unmatched. The DNA for the CDR3 is TGCAGCGTCCCAACTCCGGGACAGGGCAACTATGGCTACACCTTC. Translated: CSVPTPGQGNYGYTF.

This clonotype was counted many times. The chain has TRBV7-2 and TRBJ1-5; D might be TRBD1 (5 bases). Looked up from germline, CDR1 is SGHTA and CDR2 is FQGNSA. There are 13 residues in the CDR3. The V end was cut by 4 bases, the J end by 4 bases, with 8 bases between. In DNA, the CDR3 is TGTGCCAGCAGCTCAGGGATGAATCAGCCCCAGCATTTT. This encodes CASSSGMNQPQHF.

The table lists this clonotype with many counts. The chain couples TRBV6-6 to TRBJ1-2; 9 bases line up with TRBD1. The CDR3 has 11 residues. The trim removed 6 bases at V and 7 bases at J, leaving 0 bases unmatched. CDR1 is MNHNY and CDR2 is SVGAGI in the germline V gene (reference sequence). The DNA for the CDR3 is TGTGCCAGCAGACAGGGGGCTGGCTACACCTTC. Translated: CASRQGAGYTF.

The chain recombines TRBV7-2 with TRBJ2-7; 11 bases map to TRBD2. Per the germline V gene, CDR1 is SGHTA and CDR2 is FQGNSA. Trimming cost V 5 bases and J 6 bases; bases outside gene matches: 9. The CDR3 runs 15 residues. In DNA form, the CDR3 reads TGTGCCAGCAGCAACATACTAGCGGGAGAAGGCGAGCAGTACTTC. Translation: CASSNILAGEGEQYF.

This clonotype has only a few counts. This sequence joins TRBV2 and TRBJ2-3, with D hard to call. The germline V and J ends were trimmed by 7 bases and 3 bases, with 8 bases remaining between them. CDR1 and CDR2 from the germline V gene are SNHLY and FYNNEI. CDR3 size: 12 residues. The CDR3 DNA reads as TGTGCCAGCACCCCCGGTACAGATACGCAGTATTTT. It yields the protein CASTPGTDTQYF.

This clonotype was seen at least ten times. The chain recombines TRBV6-6 with TRBJ2-7; D may be TRBD2 (7 bases). Trimming left V 6 bases short and J 2 bases short, with 17 bases between. This CDR3 region has 15 residues. Germline CDR1 and CDR2: MNHNY and SVGAGI (reference sequence). CDR3 in amino acids: CASSPPGGQAYEQYF. CDR3 DNA sequence: TGTGCCAGCAGCCCGCCCGGGGGGCAAGCCTACGAGCAGTACTTC.

This clonotype was seen ten or more times. The chain links TRBV19 to TRBJ2-7, with D possibly called TRBD1 or TRBD2 (5 bases each). V lost 5 bases and J 4 bases, leaving 12 bases between the germline ends. CDR1 and CDR2 (germline): LNHDA, SQIVND (reference sequence). The CDR3 sequence is 13 residues long. The CDR3 spells CASSSGGGYEQYF. CDR3 nucleotides: TGTGCCAGTAGTTCGGGTGGGGGATACGAGCAGTACTTC. Full variable domain (rest looked up from reference TRBV19 and TRBJ2-7): DGGITQSPKYLFRKEGQNVTLSCEQNLNHDAMYWYRQDPGQGLRLIYYSQIVNDFQKGDIAEGYSVSREKKESFPLTVTSAQKNPTAFYLCASSSGGGYEQYFGPGTRLTVT.

This clonotype was found a few times. The rearrangement joins TRBV6-2 or TRBV6-3 to TRBJ2-5, with TRBD2 matching 7 bases. The CDR3 totals 15 residues. CDR1 and CDR2 (germline): MNHEY, SVGEGT. V dropped 6 bases and J dropped 8; count of bases not matched to a gene: 15. Written as DNA, the CDR3 is TGTGCCAGCAGAAAGGCTACGTCGGGACTACTAACCCAGTACTTC. This encodes CASRKATSGLLTQYF.

This clonotype was recorded many times. The gene calls are TRBV27 and TRBJ2-1, with 16 bases lining up with TRBD2. Germline CDR1 and CDR2: MNHEY and SMNVEV (reference sequence). The length of the CDR3 is 17 residues. J was trimmed by 5 bases and V by 4 bases; bases with no gene match: 5. CDR3 coding DNA: TGTGCCAGCAGTTCTGGGACTAGCGGGGGGGCCGACAATGAGCAGTTCTTC. It is translated as CASSSGTSGGADNEQFF.

This clonotype has at least ten counts. The chain couples TRBV7-2 to TRBJ2-7, with D perhaps given as TRBD1 or TRBD2 (6 bases each). The CDR3 contains 15 residues. Trimming took 0 bases from V and 1 from J, leaving 10 bases between them. Per germline, CDR1 SGHTA and CDR2 FQGNSA. The CDR3 reads CASSLAGGGSYEQYF. Written as DNA, the CDR3 is TGTGCCAGCAGCTTAGCAGGAGGGGGGTCCTACGAGCAGTACTTC.

The chain joins TRBV29-1 to TRBJ1-1; TRBD1 aligns across 9 bases. The CDR3 has 14 amino acids. The germline V gene has CDR1 SQVTM and CDR2 ANQGSEA. Trimming cost V 3 bases and J 4 bases; bases outside gene matches: 6. The CDR3: CSVEGQGMATEAFF. Here the CDR3 DNA reads TGCAGCGTTGAGGGACAGGGAATGGCCACTGAAGCTTTCTTT. Combining the CDR3 with reference TRBV29-1 and TRBJ1-1 gives the whole variable domain SAVISQKPSRDICQRGTSLTIQCQVDSQVTMMFWYRQQPGQSLTLIATANQGSEATYESGFVIDKFPISRPNLTFSTLTVSNMSPEDSSIYLCSVEGQGMATEAFFGQGTRLTVV.

About this clonotype: The CDR3 ends on some other residue instead of the conserved phenylalanine or tryptophan, so this is likely a read error. The J gene is TRBJ2-7, the V gene TRBV6-2 or TRBV6-3; D may be TRBD1 (5 bases). CDR3 length: 14 amino acids. V lost 5 bases, J lost 3 bases, and 14 bases lay in between. Germline CDR1 MNHEY, CDR2 SVGEGT. The CDR3 protein is CASSTMQGFYEQYL. The CDR3 DNA sequence: TGTGCCAGCAGTACAATGCAGGGTTTCTACGAGCAGTACCTC.

This clonotype has at least ten counts. The genes are TRBV6-5 and TRBJ1-6, with D unresolved. Germline V gene sequence: CDR1 MNHEY, CDR2 SVGAGI. The CDR3 runs to 14 residues. The V end was cut by 2 bases, the J end by 7 bases, with 9 bases between. The DNA for the CDR3 is TGTGCCAGCAGTTACGGGCAAGGGAATTCACCCCTCCACTTT. It encodes CASSYGQGNSPLHF.

This clonotype occurred many times. The J gene is TRBJ1-2, the V gene TRBV18; D uncertain. Trimming cost V 6 bases and J 0 bases, with 8 bases left between them. Germline lookup yields CDR1 KGHSH and CDR2 LQKENI. The CDR3 totals 13 residues. CDR3 loop: CASSPSANYGYTF. The DNA for the CDR3 is TGTGCCAGCTCGCCCAGTGCTAACTATGGCTACACCTTC.

Here the CDR3 DNA reads TGCAGCTCCACTGGCGGAGCAGGCACAGATACGCAGTATTTT. Amino acids: CSSTGGAGTDTQYF. The rearrangement uses TRBV29-1 and TRBJ2-3; no definite D call. CDR3 length equals 14 residues. V lost 8 bases and J lost 1, with 16 bases in between. Germline assignment: CDR1 SQVTM and CDR2 ANQGSEA.

In this sample, this clonotype turned up many times. This chain uses TRBV28 with TRBJ2-5; TRBD2 matches 8 bases. The CDR3 loop spans 17 amino acids. CDR1 MDHEN and CDR2 SYDVKM come from the germline V gene. Unmatched junction bases numbered 12, after V lost 5 bases and J lost 1 base. For the CDR3, the DNA is TGTGCCAGCAGTCCCGGTTTTCTAGCGGGTCTCCAAGAGACCCAGTACTTC. Translating it yields CASSPGFLAGLQETQYF.

Within the sample, this clonotype is medium-sized. The genes are TRBV4-3 and TRBJ2-7, with TRBD1 matching 7 bases. The CDR3 totals 16 residues. Germline V CDR1 and CDR2: LGHNA, YSLEER. V lost 4 bases to trimming and J lost 1 base; unmatched junction nucleotides: 10. In nucleotides, the CDR3 is TGCGCCAGCAGCCCCTCAGGAACAGGGGAGTCCTACGAGCAGTACTTC. This translates into CASSPSGTGESYEQYF.

Many counts were recorded for this clonotype. The chain combines TRBV9 with TRBJ2-7, with TRBD1 matching over 9 bases. Trimming removed 4 bases from V and 1 base from J; junction bases left unmatched: 6. CDR3 length: 15 amino acids. Germline V lookup: CDR1 SGDLS, CDR2 YYNGEE. CDR3: CASSPRQGGSYEQYF. In DNA form, the CDR3 reads TGTGCCAGCAGCCCAAGACAGGGGGGATCCTACGAGCAGTACTTC.

In this sample, this clonotype turned up many times. V is TRBV6-5 and J is TRBJ2-7, with TRBD2 matching over 10 bases. Trimming cost V 4 bases and J 2 bases; bases outside gene matches: 17. Germline V CDR1 and CDR2: MNHEY, SVGAGI. The CDR3 has 19 amino acids. CDR3 DNA sequence: TGTGCCAGCAGTTTAGGCCGTCGGGTCCTAGCGGGGGCCACCTACGAGCAGTACTTC. Translation: CASSLGRRVLAGATYEQYF.

The rearrangement uses TRBV28 and TRBJ1-1, with no clear D. V was trimmed by 8 bases and J by 1 base, leaving 8 bases between them. The CDR3 is 12 amino acids. CDR1 is MDHEN, CDR2 SYDVKM, per germline. The CDR3 loop reads CASETANTEAFF. Here the CDR3 DNA reads TGTGCCAGCGAAACAGCGAACACTGAAGCTTTCTTT.

This clonotype was seen many times. The gene calls are TRBV6-5 and TRBJ2-1, with 14 bases matching TRBD2. The germline gives CDR1 MNHEY, CDR2 SVGAGI. The CDR3 is 21 amino acids. V gave up 6 bases and J gave up 3 bases; unmatched junction bases: 19. CDR3 nucleotide sequence: TGTGCCAGCAGACCCCTAATCCCGGGACTAGCGGGAGAGGGGTTCTACAATGAGCAGTTCTTC. Translation: CASRPLIPGLAGEGFYNEQFF.

At least ten counts were recorded for this clonotype. The V call is TRBV2, the J call TRBJ1-6; D call uncertain. There are 14 residues in the CDR3. The germline V gene has CDR1 SNHLY and CDR2 FYNNEI. Between the trimmed V and J ends, which lost 7 bases and 6 bases, there was a span of 13 bases. CDR3 in amino acids: CASTPVRANSPLHF. DNA of the CDR3: TGTGCCAGCACGCCGGTGAGAGCTAATTCACCCCTCCACTTT.

This clonotype has just a few counts. The rearrangement joins TRBV20-1 to TRBJ2-7; 12 nucleotides align to TRBD2. Germline V gives CDR1 DFQATT, CDR2 SNEGSKA (reference sequence). This CDR3 has 15 residues. The junction had 5 bases not matched to a gene; V was cut back by 3 bases and J by 2 bases. CDR3 DNA sequence: TGCAGTGCTAGCATCACTAGCGGGAGGCCCTACGAGCAGTACTTC. The encoded protein is CSASITSGRPYEQYF.

This clonotype has a count of ten or more. The J gene is TRBJ2-5, the V gene TRBV5-1; D uncertain. CDR1 is SGHRS, CDR2 YFSETQ, per germline. The V and J ends lost 4 bases and 5 bases respectively, with 9 bases between them. The CDR3 length is 12 residues. Here the CDR3 DNA reads TGCGCCAGCAGCGGTGTCGCTGAGACCCAGTACTTC. It specifies CASSGVAETQYF.

In its sample, this clonotype was seen many times. The V and J genes are TRBV20-1 and TRBJ2-1, with 7 bases matching TRBD2. Trimming took 5 bases from V and 0 from J; bases not matched to a gene: 7. The length of the CDR3 is 15 residues. Looked up from germline, CDR1 is DFQATT and CDR2 is SNEGSKA (reference sequence). The CDR3 reads CSAVERGSSYNEQFF. The CDR3 bases are TGCAGTGCTGTCGAGCGGGGTAGCTCCTACAATGAGCAGTTCTTC.